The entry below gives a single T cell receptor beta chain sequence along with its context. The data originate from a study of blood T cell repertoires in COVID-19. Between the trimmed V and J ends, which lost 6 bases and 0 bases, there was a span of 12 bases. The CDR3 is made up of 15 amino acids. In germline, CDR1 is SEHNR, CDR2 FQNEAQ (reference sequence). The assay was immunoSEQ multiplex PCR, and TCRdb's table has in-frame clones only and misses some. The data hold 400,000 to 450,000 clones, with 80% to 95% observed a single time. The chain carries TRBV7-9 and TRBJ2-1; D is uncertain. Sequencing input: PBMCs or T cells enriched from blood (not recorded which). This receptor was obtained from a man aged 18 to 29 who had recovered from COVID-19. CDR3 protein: CASSSETGSYNEQFF. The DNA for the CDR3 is TGTGCCAGCAGTTCGGAGACCGGCTCCTACAATGAGCAGTTCTTC.